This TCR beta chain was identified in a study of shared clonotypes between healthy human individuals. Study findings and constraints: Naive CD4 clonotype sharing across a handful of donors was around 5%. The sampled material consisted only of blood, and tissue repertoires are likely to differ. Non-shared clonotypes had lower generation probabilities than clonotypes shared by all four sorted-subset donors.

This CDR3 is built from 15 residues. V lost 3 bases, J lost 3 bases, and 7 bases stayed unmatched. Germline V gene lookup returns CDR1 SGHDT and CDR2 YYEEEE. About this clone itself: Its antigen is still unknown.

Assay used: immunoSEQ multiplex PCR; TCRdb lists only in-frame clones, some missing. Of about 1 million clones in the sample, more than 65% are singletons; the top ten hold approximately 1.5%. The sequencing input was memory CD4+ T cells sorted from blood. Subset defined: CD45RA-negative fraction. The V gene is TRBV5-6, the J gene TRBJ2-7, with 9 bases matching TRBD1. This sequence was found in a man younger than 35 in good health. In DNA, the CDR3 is TGTGCCAGCAGCTGGGGGACAGGGTCCCGCTACGAGCAGTACTTC. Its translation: CASSWGTGSRYEQYF.